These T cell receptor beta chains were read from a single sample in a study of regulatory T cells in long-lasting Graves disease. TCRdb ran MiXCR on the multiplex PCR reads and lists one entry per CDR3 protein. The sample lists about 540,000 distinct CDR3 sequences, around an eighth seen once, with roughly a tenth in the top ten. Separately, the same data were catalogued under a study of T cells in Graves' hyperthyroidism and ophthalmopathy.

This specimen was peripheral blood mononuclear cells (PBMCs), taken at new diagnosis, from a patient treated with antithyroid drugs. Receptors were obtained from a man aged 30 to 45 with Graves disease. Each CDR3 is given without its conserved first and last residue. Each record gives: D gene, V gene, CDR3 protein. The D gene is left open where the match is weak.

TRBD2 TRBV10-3 AITPTSGTYNEQF
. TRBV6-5 ASSYWAGETQY
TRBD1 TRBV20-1 SAVQGENSPLH
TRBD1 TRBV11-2 ASRDRDRDFEAF
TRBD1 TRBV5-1 ASSAGQGMGETQY
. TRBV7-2 ASSLTGEVSNQPQH
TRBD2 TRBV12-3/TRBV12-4 ASSSGTSGPGSYNEQF
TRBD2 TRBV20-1 SARRGASGSFYNEQF
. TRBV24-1 ATSDFRESTDTQY
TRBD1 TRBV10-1 ATAPGTGVTDTQY
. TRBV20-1 SASPSVRRGYQETQY
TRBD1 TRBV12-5 ASGHDRGRVTEAF
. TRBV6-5 ASSYSIDTGSQH
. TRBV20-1 SARQSEETQY
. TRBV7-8 ASSLERLGPGEQY
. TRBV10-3 AISVQGAAF
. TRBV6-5 ASSYSTPTSALALSYEQY
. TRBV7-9 ASSLGGGYGQPQH
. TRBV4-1 ASSQAGIAKNIQY
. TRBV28 ASSSSNRAHTEAF
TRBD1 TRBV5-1 ASSFTGGELQPQH
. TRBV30 AWSSTDDEQF
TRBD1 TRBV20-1 SAAGTGLRGEAF
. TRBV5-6 ASSRVDSTDTQY
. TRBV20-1 SARFNNEQF
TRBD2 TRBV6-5 DSSDGGSGNNEQF
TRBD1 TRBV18 ASSRDRVIGEQY